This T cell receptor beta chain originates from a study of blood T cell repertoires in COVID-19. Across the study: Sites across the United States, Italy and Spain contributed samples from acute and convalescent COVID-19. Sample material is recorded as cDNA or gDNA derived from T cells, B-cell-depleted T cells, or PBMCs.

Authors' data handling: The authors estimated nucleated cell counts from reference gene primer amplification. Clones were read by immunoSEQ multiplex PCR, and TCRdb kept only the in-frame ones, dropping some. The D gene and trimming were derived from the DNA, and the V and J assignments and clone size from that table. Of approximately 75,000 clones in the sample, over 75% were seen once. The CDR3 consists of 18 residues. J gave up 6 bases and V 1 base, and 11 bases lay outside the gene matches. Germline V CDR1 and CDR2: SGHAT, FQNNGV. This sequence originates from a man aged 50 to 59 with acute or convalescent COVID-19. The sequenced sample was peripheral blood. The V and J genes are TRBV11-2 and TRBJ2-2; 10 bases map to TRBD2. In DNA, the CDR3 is TGTGCCAGCAGCTTAGTCCCCGCTAGCGGGGGTCCCTCCGGGGAGCTGTTTTTT. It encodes CASSLVPASGGPSGELFF.